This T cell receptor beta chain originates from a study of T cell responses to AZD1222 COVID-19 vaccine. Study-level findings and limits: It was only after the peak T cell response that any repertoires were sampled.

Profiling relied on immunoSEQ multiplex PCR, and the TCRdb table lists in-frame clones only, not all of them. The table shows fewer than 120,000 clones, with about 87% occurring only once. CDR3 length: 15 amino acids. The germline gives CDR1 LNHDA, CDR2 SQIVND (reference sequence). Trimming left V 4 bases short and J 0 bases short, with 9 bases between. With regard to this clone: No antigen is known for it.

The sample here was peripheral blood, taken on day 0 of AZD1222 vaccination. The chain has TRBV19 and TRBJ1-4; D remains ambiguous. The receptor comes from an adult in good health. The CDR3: CASSTSDATNEKLFF. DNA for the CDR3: TGTGCCAGTAGTACATCAGATGCAACTAATGAAAAACTGTTTTTT. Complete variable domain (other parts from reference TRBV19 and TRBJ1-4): DGGITQSPKYLFRKEGQNVTLSCEQNLNHDAMYWYRQDPGQGLRLIYYSQIVNDFQKGDIAEGYSVSREKKESFPLTVTSAQKNPTAFYLCASSTSDATNEKLFFGSGTQLSVL.